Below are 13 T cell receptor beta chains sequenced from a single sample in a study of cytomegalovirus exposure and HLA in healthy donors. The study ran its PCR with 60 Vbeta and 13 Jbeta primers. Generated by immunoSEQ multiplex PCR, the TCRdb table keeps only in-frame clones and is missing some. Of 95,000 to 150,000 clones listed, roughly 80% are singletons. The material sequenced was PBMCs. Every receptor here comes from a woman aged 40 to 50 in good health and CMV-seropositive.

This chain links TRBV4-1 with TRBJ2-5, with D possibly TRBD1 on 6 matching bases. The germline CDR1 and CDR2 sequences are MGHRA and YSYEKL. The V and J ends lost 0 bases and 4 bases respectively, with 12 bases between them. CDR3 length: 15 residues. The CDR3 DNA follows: TGCGCCAGCAGCCAAGAAGCCCCCAGGGGAGAGACCCAGTACTTC. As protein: CASSQEAPRGETQYF.

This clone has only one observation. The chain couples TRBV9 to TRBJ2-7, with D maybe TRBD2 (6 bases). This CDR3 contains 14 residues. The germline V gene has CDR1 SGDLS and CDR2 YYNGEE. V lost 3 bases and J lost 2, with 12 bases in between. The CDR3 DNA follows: TGTGCCAGCAGCGCACTAGCTTCGACCTACGAGCAGTACTTC. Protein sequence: CASSALASTYEQYF.

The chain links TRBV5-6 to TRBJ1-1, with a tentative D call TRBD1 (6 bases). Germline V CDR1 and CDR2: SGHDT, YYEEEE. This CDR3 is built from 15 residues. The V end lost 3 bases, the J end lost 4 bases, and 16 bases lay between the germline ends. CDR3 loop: CASSSPKQGSTEAFF. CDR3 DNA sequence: TGTGCCAGCAGCTCGCCGAAACAGGGAAGCACTGAAGCTTTCTTT.

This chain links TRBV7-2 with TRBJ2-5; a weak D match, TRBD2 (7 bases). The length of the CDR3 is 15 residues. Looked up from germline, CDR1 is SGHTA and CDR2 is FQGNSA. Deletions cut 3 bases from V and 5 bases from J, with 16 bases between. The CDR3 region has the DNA TGTGCCAGCAGCTTGCAAGGGGGGGAGGGTGAGACCCAGTACTTC. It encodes CASSLQGGEGETQYF.

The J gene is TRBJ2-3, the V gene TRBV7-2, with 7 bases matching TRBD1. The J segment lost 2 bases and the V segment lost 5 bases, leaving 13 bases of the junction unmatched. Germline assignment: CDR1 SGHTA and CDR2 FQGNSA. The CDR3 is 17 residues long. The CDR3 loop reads CASSRLGGLGATDTQYF. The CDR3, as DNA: TGTGCCAGCAGCCGCCTAGGGGGCTTGGGAGCCACAGATACGCAGTATTTT.

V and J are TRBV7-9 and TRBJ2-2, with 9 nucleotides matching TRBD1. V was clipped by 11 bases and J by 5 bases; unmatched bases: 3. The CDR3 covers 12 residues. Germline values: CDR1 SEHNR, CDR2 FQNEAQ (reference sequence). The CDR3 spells CAGDRETGELFF. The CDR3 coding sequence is TGTGCCGGGGACAGGGAAACCGGGGAGCTGTTTTTT.

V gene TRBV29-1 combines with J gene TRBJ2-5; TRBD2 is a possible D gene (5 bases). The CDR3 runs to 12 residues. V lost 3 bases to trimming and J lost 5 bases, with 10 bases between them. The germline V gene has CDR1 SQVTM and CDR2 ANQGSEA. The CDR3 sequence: CSVDWGEETQYF. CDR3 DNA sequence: TGCAGCGTTGATTGGGGAGAGGAGACCCAGTACTTC.

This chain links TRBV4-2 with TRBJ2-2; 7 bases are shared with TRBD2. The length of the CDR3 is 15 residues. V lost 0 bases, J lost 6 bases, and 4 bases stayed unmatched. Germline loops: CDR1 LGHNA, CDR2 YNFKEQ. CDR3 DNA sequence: TGTGCCAGCAGCCAAGAACTAGCGAGGCCCGGGGAGCTGTTTTTT. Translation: CASSQELARPGELFF.

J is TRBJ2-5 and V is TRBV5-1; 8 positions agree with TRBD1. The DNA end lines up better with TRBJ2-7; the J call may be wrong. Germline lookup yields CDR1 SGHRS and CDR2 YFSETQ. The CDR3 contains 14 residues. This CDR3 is CASSHGQGGNEQYF. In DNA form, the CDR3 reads TGCGCCAGCAGCCACGGACAGGGAGGCAACGAGCAGTACTTC.

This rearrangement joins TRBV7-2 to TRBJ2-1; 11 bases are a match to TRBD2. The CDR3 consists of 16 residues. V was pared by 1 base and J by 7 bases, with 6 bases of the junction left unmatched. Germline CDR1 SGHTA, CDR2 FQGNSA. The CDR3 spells CASSLVPSSGGNEQFF. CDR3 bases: TGTGCCAGCAGCTTAGTTCCTTCTAGCGGGGGGAATGAGCAGTTCTTC. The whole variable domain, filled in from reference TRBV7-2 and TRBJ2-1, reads GAGVSQSPSNKVTEKGKDVELRCDPISGHTALYWYRQSLGQGLEFLIYFQGNSAPDKSGLPSDRFSAERTGGSVSTLTIQRTQQEDSAVYLCASSLVPSSGGNEQFFGPGTRLTVL.

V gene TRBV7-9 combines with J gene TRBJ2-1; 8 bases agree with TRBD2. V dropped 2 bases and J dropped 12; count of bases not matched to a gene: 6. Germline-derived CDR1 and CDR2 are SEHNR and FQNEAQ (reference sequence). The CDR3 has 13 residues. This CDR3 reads CASSLTGGPGQFF. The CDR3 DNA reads TGTGCCAGCAGCTTAACGGGGGGGCCTGGGCAGTTCTTC.

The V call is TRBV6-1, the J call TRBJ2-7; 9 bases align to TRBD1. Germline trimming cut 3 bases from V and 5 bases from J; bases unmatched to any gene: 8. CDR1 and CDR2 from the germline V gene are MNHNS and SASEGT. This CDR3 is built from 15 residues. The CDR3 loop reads CASSETGDRVHEQYF. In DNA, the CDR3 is TGTGCCAGCAGTGAGACAGGGGACAGGGTCCACGAGCAGTACTTC.

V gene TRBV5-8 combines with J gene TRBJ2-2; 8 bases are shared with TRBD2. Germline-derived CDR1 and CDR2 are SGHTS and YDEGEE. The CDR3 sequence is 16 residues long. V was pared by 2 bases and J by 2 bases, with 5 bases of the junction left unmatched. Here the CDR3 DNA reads TGTGCCAGCAGCTTAACTAGCGGTACAAACACCGGGGAGCTGTTTTTT. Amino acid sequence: CASSLTSGTNTGELFF. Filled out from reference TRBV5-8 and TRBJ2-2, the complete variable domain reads EAGVTQSPTHLIKTRGQQATLRCSPISGHTSVYWYQQALGLGLQFLLWYDEGEERNRGNFPPRFSGRQFPNYSSELNVNALELEDSALYLCASSLTSGTNTGELFFGEGSRLTVL.